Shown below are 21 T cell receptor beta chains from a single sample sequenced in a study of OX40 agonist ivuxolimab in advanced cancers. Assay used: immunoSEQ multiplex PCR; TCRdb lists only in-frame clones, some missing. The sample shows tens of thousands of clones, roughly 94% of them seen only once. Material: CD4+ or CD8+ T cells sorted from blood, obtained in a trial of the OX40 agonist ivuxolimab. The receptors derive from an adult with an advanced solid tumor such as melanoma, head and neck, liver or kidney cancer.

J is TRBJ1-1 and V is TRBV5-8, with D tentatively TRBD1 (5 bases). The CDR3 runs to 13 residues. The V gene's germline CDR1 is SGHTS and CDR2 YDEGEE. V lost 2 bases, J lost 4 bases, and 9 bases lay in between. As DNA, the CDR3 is TGTGCCAGCAGCTTCATAGGGGCCACTGAAGCTTTCTTT. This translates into CASSFIGATEAFF.

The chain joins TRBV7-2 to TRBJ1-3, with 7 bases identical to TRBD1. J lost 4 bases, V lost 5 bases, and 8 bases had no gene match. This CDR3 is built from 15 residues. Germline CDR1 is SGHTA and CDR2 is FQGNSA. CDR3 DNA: TGTGCCAGCAGCCCTGGCGGGACAGCAGGAAACACCATATATTTT. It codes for CASSPGGTAGNTIYF. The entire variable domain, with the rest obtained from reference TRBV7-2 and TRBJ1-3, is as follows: GAGVSQSPSNKVTEKGKDVELRCDPISGHTALYWYRQSLGQGLEFLIYFQGNSAPDKSGLPSDRFSAERTGGSVSTLTIQRTQQEDSAVYLCASSPGGTAGNTIYFGEGSWLTVV.

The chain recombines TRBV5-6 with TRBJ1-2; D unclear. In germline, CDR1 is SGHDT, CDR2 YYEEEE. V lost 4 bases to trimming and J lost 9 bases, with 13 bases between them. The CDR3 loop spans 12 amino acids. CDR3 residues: CASSLAGDSYTF. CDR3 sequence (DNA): TGTGCCAGCAGCCTTGCTGGGGATAGCTACACCTTC.

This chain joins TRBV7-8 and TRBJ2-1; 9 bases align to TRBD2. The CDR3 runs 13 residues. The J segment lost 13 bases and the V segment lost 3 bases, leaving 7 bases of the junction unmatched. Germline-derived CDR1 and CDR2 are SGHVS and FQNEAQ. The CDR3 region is CASSFLAGPHQFF. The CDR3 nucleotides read TGTGCCAGCAGCTTCCTAGCGGGGCCCCACCAGTTCTTC.

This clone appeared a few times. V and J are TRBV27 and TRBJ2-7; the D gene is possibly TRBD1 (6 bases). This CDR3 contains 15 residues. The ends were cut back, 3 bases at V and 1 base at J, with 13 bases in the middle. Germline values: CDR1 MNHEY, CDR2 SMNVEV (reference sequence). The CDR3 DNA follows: TGTGCCAGCAGTTTTTCACAGGGTGTGTCCTACGAGCAGTACTTC. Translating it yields CASSFSQGVSYEQYF.

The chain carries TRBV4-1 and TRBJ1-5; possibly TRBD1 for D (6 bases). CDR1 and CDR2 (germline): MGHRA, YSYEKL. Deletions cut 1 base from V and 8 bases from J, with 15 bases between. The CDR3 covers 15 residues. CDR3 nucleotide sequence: TGCGCCAGCAGCCAAGTCCCCGGGGGGCTGGAGCCCCAGCATTTT. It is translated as CASSQVPGGLEPQHF.

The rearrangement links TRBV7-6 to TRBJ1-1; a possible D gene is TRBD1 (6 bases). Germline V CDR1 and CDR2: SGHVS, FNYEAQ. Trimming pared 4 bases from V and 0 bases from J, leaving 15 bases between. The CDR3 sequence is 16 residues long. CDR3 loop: CASSSLAQGLNTEAFF. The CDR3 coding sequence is TGTGCCAGCAGCTCATTAGCCCAGGGGTTGAACACTGAAGCTTTCTTT.

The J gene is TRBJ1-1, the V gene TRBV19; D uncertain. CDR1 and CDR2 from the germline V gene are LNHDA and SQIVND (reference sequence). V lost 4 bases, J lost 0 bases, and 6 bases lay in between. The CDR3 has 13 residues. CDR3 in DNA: TGTGCCAGTAGTACGGGGATGAACACTGAAGCTTTCTTT. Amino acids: CASSTGMNTEAFF.

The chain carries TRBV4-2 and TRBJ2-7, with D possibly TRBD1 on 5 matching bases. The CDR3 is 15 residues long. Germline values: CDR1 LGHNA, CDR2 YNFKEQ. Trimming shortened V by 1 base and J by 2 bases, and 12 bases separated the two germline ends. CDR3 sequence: CASSQGLLGAYEQYF. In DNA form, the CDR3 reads TGTGCCAGCAGCCAAGGGTTGCTAGGGGCCTACGAGCAGTACTTC.

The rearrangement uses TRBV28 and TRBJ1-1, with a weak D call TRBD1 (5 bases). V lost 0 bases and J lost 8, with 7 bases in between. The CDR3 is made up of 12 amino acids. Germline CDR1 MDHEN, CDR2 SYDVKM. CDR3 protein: CASSLWGGEAFF. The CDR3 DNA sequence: TGTGCCAGCAGTTTATGGGGGGGAGAAGCTTTCTTT.

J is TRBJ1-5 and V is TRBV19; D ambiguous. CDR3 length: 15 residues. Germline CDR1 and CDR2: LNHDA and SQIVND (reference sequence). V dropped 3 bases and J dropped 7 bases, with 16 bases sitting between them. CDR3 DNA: TGTGCCAGTAGTATCTGGCCGACTCGTTGGCAGCCCCAGCATTTT. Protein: CASSIWPTRWQPQHF.

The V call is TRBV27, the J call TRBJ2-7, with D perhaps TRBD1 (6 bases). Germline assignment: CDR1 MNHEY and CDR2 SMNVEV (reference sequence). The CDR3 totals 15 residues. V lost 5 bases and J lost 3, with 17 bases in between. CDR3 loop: CASSQKQGSFYEQYF. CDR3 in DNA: TGTGCCAGCAGTCAGAAACAGGGTTCTTTCTACGAGCAGTACTTC.

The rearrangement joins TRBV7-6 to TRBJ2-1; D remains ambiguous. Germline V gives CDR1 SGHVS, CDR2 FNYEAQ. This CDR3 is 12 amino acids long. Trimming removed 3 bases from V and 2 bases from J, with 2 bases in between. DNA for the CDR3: TGTGCCAGCAGCTTCACCTACAATGAGCAGTTCTTC. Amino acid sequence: CASSFTYNEQFF.

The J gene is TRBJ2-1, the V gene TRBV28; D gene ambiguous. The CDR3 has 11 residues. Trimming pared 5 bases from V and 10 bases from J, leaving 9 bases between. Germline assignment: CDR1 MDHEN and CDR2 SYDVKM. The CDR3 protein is CASSPLIEQFF. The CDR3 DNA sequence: TGTGCCAGCAGTCCTCTCATAGAGCAGTTCTTC.

The CDR3 is CSVEGRVRYGYTF. CDR3 nucleotide sequence: TGCAGCGTTGAGGGCCGGGTTAGGTATGGCTACACCTTC. This rearrangement joins TRBV29-1 to TRBJ1-2; D is unclear. V shed 3 bases and J shed 5 bases, with 13 bases lying between them. Germline assignment: CDR1 SQVTM and CDR2 ANQGSEA. The CDR3 covers 13 residues.

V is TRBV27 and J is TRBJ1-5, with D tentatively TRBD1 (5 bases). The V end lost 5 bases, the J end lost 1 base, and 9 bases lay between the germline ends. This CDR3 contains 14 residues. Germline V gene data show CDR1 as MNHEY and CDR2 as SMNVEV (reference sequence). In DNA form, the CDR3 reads TGTGCCAGCAGTACATGGGGGAGCAATCAGCCCCAGCATTTT. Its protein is CASSTWGSNQPQHF.

The CDR3 coding sequence is TGTGCCAGCAGCCTACGGGACAGGGCATACAATGAGCAGTTCTTC. It encodes CASSLRDRAYNEQFF. This chain connects TRBV7-8 to TRBJ2-1, with 9 bases that match TRBD1. The length of the CDR3 is 15 residues. V trimming: 5 bases; J trimming: 4 bases; junction bases outside the gene matches: 6. Germline V gene sequence: CDR1 SGHVS, CDR2 FQNEAQ.

CDR3 DNA: TGTGCCAGCAGTACAAACAGCTTCAATGAGCAGTTCTTC. Translated, it gives CASSTNSFNEQFF. This chain uses TRBV6-1 with TRBJ2-1; D not certain. The V gene lost 5 bases and the J gene lost 6 bases, with 11 bases spanning the gap. The CDR3 contains 13 residues. Germline V gives CDR1 MNHNS, CDR2 SASEGT.

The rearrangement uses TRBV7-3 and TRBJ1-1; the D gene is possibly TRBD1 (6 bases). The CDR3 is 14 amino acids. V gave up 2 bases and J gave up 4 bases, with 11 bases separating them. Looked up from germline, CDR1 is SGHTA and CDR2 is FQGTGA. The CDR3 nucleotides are TGTGCCAGCAGCTTAGGAGGGGGTGGCACTGAAGCTTTCTTT. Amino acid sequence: CASSLGGGGTEAFF.

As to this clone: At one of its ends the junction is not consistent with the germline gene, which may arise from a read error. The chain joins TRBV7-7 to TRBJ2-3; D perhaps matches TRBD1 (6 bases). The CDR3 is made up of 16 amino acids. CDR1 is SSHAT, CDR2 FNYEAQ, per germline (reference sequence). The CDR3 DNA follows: TGTGCTAGCAGCCCCCTGGGTGGCCGGGACACGGATACGCAGTATTTT. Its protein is CASSPLGGRDTDTQYF.

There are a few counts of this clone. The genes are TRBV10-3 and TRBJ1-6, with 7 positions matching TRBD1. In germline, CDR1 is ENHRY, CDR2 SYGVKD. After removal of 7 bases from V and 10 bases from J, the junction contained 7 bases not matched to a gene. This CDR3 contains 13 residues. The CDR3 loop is CAITPGGASPLHF. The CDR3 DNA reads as TGTGCCATCACCCCAGGGGGGGCATCACCCCTCCACTTT.